The 14 T cell receptor beta chains presented below share a single source sample, sequenced in a study of OX40 agonist ivuxolimab in advanced cancers. Libraries were constructed by the immunoSEQ multiplex PCR assay. Sourced from immuneACCESS, this table was stored by TCRdb with only in-frame sequences that have V and J called. A share of the clones is absent; for the studies checked, an unresolved V gene accounts for under half, and the remainder has no known explanation. The table for this sample lists about 75,000 clones; approximately 81% of them were counted only once. The ten largest account for roughly 15% of the sample. Sequenced here: CD4+ or CD8+ T cells sorted from blood, sampled in a trial of the OX40 agonist ivuxolimab. These receptors originate from an adult with an advanced solid tumor such as melanoma, head and neck, liver or kidney cancer.

The DNA of the CDR3 is TGTGCCAGCAGCTTAGGAGGGGACGGAAACACCATATATTTT. Translated, it gives CASSLGGDGNTIYF. The chain links TRBV11-2 to TRBJ1-3, with TRBD1 as a possible D gene (5 bases). V lost 1 base to trimming and J lost 4 bases, with 8 bases between them. This CDR3 contains 14 residues. Germline-derived CDR1 and CDR2 are SGHAT and FQNNGV.

This chain uses TRBV25-1 with TRBJ2-1, with TRBD2 matching 8 bases. This CDR3 is 15 amino acids long. Germline V CDR1 and CDR2: MGHDK, SYGVNS. Germline trimming cut 3 bases from V and 2 bases from J; bases unmatched to any gene: 3. Here the CDR3 DNA reads TGTGCCAGCAGTGACGCTAGCGGGCCCTACAATGAGCAGTTCTTC. This codes for CASSDASGPYNEQFF.

A single count supports this clone. The chain links TRBV19 to TRBJ2-1; 8 nucleotides agree with TRBD2. Germline V gene lookup returns CDR1 LNHDA and CDR2 SQIVND (reference sequence). Losses at the gene ends were 9 bases for V and 0 bases for J; bases not matched to a gene: 13. The CDR3 is 17 amino acids. The CDR3 DNA follows: TGTGCCAGCCCACTTACGCCACGGGAGGGCTCCTACAATGAGCAGTTCTTC. This translates into CASPLTPREGSYNEQFF.

The chain combines TRBV28 with TRBJ2-5; D gene uncertain. With the DNA end fitting TRBJ2-7 better, the J assignment may be wrong. From germline, CDR1 is MDHEN and CDR2 SYDVKM. The CDR3 spans 11 residues. CDR3 in amino acids: CASSMIYEQYF. The CDR3 DNA is TGTGCCAGCAGCATGATCTACGAGCAGTACTTC.

The chain has TRBV10-3 and TRBJ2-5; unclear D gene. The CDR3 consists of 13 residues. Germline V lookup: CDR1 ENHRY, CDR2 SYGVKD. Trimming stripped 5 bases from V and 2 bases from J, with 9 bases between. Here the CDR3 reads CAISTGRQETQYF. The CDR3 DNA is TGTGCCATCAGTACGGGCAGGCAAGAGACCCAGTACTTC.

The chain uses TRBV6-6 and TRBJ1-2; unclear D gene. From germline, CDR1 is MNHNY and CDR2 SVGAGI (reference sequence). The V gene lost 2 bases and the J gene lost 3 bases, with 4 bases spanning the gap. The CDR3 runs to 12 residues. The CDR3 DNA follows: TGTGCCAGCAGTTACGCGTACTATGGCTACACCTTC. It specifies CASSYAYYGYTF.

V usage is TRBV19 and J usage is TRBJ2-7; D gene unclear. Germline CDR1 and CDR2: LNHDA and SQIVND (reference sequence). The CDR3 covers 12 residues. V lost 10 bases, J lost 4 bases, and 14 bases lay in between. The CDR3 coding sequence is TGTGCCACCCGAGACGGTCCTTACGAGCAGTACTTC. It yields the protein CATRDGPYEQYF.

V usage is TRBV7-2 and J usage is TRBJ1-5; D unresolved. V shed 1 base and J shed 7 bases, with 8 bases lying between them. The germline CDR1 and CDR2 sequences are SGHTA and FQGNSA. CDR3 length: 13 residues. CDR3 protein: CASSLGPVQPQHF. The CDR3 DNA sequence: TGTGCCAGCAGCTTAGGGCCAGTGCAGCCCCAGCATTTT.

The chain combines TRBV28 with TRBJ2-1, with TRBD2 matching over 8 bases. The germline gives CDR1 MDHEN, CDR2 SYDVKM. With V trimmed by 8 bases and J by 5 bases, 14 bases remained unmatched. This CDR3 spans 16 amino acids. CDR3 in amino acids: CASGASGGLSDNEQFF. In nucleotides, the CDR3 is TGTGCCAGCGGGGCCAGCGGGGGACTCTCGGACAATGAGCAGTTCTTC.

This clone has more than one count but fewer than ten. V usage is TRBV11-2 and J usage is TRBJ2-7; no clear D gene. Germline-derived CDR1 and CDR2 are SGHAT and FQNNGV. This CDR3 contains 14 residues. V lost 1 base and J 6 bases, leaving 13 bases between the germline ends. CDR3 DNA: TGTGCCAGCAGCTTAGGCTTAAGGGTTGCCGAGCAGTACTTC. Amino acid sequence: CASSLGLRVAEQYF. Looking up the rest from reference TRBV11-2 and TRBJ2-7 gives the full variable domain: EAGVAQSPRYKIIEKRQSVAFWCNPISGHATLYWYQQILGQGPKLLIQFQNNGVVDDSQLPKDRFSAERLKGVDSTLKIQPAKLEDSAVYLCASSLGLRVAEQYFGPGTRLTVT.

The V call is TRBV5-4, the J call TRBJ1-1; tentatively, D is TRBD1 (6 bases). Germline CDR1 SGHNT, CDR2 YYREEE (reference sequence). Trimming removed 1 base from V and 1 base from J, with 11 bases in between. CDR3 size: 15 residues. The CDR3 DNA is TGTGCCAGCAGCTTGTCACAGGGAGGGAACACTGAAGCTTTCTTT. Protein: CASSLSQGGNTEAFF.

V is TRBV28 and J is TRBJ2-1, with D maybe TRBD1 (6 bases). V was pared by 5 bases and J by 5 bases, with 16 bases between. CDR1 is MDHEN and CDR2 is SYDVKM in the germline V gene. The CDR3 has 15 amino acids. The CDR3 sequence: CASSPSRGRDNEQFF. CDR3 sequence (DNA): TGTGCCAGCAGTCCAAGCAGGGGACGGGACAATGAGCAGTTCTTC.

This chain links TRBV2 with TRBJ1-4; 8 bases fit TRBD1. After removal of 7 bases from V and 7 bases from J, the junction contained 8 bases not matched to a gene. Looked up from germline, CDR1 is SNHLY and CDR2 is FYNNEI. CDR3 size: 14 residues. Here the CDR3 reads CASTIQGVGEKLFF. CDR3 in DNA: TGTGCCAGCACAATACAGGGGGTGGGTGAAAAACTGTTTTTT.

The rearrangement joins TRBV2 to TRBJ2-6, with unresolved D. This CDR3 has 14 amino acids. Deletions cut 3 bases from V and 2 bases from J, with 5 bases between. CDR1 is SNHLY and CDR2 is FYNNEI in the germline V gene. CDR3 nucleotide sequence: TGTGCCAGCAGTGATCGGACTGGGGCCAACGTCCTGACTTTC. Translating gives CASSDRTGANVLTF.